Listed here are 21 T cell receptor beta chains from one sample, sequenced in a study of blood T cells in healthy people across ages. A second PCR, run for roughly 7 to 11 cycles, used a sample-barcoded 5' primer plus a J-beta primer mix. TCRdb re-analysed the 5' RACE reads in MiXCR, keeping a single row per CDR3 protein. The sample lists about 1.4 million distinct CDR3 sequences, approximately 59% occurring once. Input material: blood. These receptors were obtained from a young man in good health.

This clonotype was recorded once. The chain joins TRBV4-2 to TRBJ2-5, with D unresolved. The better agreement between TRBJ2-7 and the DNA end casts doubt on the J call. This CDR3 contains 15 residues. Germline V gene sequence: CDR1 LGHNA, CDR2 YNFKEQ. CDR3 residues: CASSLVKGLIYEQYF. As DNA, the CDR3 is TGTGCCAGCAGCCTGGTAAAAGGGCTAATTTACGAGCAGTACTTC.

The chain employs TRBV6-5 and TRBJ2-3; 7 positions match TRBD2. Trimming cost V 5 bases and J 6 bases; bases outside gene matches: 8. This CDR3 spans 14 amino acids. Germline-derived CDR1 and CDR2 are MNHEY and SVGAGI. DNA of the CDR3: TGTGCCAGCAGTCCCGGGGGGTCCTTGGATACGCAGTATTTT. Protein: CASSPGGSLDTQYF.

The J gene is TRBJ2-5, the V gene TRBV5-1, with D perhaps assigned TRBD1 or TRBD2 (6 bases each). The germline V gene has CDR1 SGHRS and CDR2 YFSETQ. V lost 1 base, J lost 5 bases, and 18 bases lay in between. The CDR3 covers 16 residues. The DNA for the CDR3 is TGCGCCAGCAGCTTGAGAATATCGGGGGCTGGGGAGACCCAGTACTTC. Translating gives CASSLRISGAGETQYF.

The J gene is TRBJ2-1, the V gene TRBV5-5; 9 nucleotides align to TRBD2. Looked up from germline, CDR1 is SGHKS and CDR2 is YYEKEE (reference sequence). The CDR3 contains 16 residues. After removal of 3 bases from V and 4 bases from J, the junction contained 8 bases not matched to a gene. In nucleotides, the CDR3 is TGTGCCAGCAGCTCTCCCCGGCTAGCGGGGTACAATGAGCAGTTCTTC. It yields the protein CASSSPRLAGYNEQFF.

V gene TRBV9 combines with J gene TRBJ1-6; possibly TRBD1 for D (5 bases). Between the trimmed V and J ends, which lost 0 bases and 10 bases, there was a span of 11 bases. This CDR3 has 14 residues. Germline values: CDR1 SGDLS, CDR2 YYNGEE. The chain's CDR3 is CASSVGDPRSPLHF. The DNA for the CDR3 is TGTGCCAGCAGCGTAGGGGACCCGAGGTCACCCCTCCACTTT. Drawing the rest from reference TRBV9 and TRBJ1-6, the complete variable domain is DSGVTQTPKHLITATGQRVTLRCSPRSGDLSVYWYQQSLDQGLQFLIQYYNGEERAKGNILERFSAQQFPDLHSELNLSSLELGDSALYFCASSVGDPRSPLHFGNGTRLTVT.

The V call is TRBV4-1, the J call TRBJ1-2, with D possibly TRBD1 on 5 matching bases. CDR1 and CDR2 from the germline V gene are MGHRA and YSYEKL. Trimming stripped 4 bases from V and 5 bases from J, with 20 bases between. The CDR3 extends over 16 amino acids. CDR3 sequence (DNA): TGCGCCAGCAGCCTCGGGGGTCCGGCGGTTAGTTATGGCTACACCTTC. This translates into CASSLGGPAVSYGYTF.

This chain uses TRBV24-1 with TRBJ1-2; no clear D. In germline, CDR1 is KGHDR, CDR2 SFDVKD. Trimming stripped 0 bases from V and 7 bases from J, with 8 bases between. The CDR3 is 13 amino acids. The CDR3 here is CATSDLFSSGYTF. The CDR3 DNA is TGTGCCACCAGTGATTTGTTCAGTTCTGGCTACACCTTC.

This chain links TRBV15 with TRBJ2-1, with D possibly called TRBD1 or TRBD2 (5 bases each). The germline V gene has CDR1 LNHNV and CDR2 YYDKDF (reference sequence). The CDR3 runs to 14 residues. Between the trimmed V and J ends, which lost 6 bases and 4 bases, there was a span of 13 bases. DNA of the CDR3: TGTGCCACCAGTCACGAGGGGCTGTACAATGAGCAGTTCTTC. As protein: CATSHEGLYNEQFF. The variable domain in full, with the rest retrieved from reference TRBV15 and TRBJ2-1, is DAMVIQNPRYQVTQFGKPVTLSCSQTLNHNVMYWYQQKSSQAPKLLFHYYDKDFNNEADTPDNFQSRRPNTSFCFLDIRSPGLGDTAMYLCATSHEGLYNEQFFGPGTRLTVL.

The chain joins TRBV15 to TRBJ2-1; D is perhaps TRBD2 (6 bases). This CDR3 region has 15 residues. Looked up from germline, CDR1 is LNHNV and CDR2 is YYDKDF (reference sequence). The germline V and J ends were trimmed by 0 bases and 10 bases, with 16 bases remaining between them. The CDR3 nucleotides read TGTGCCACCAGCAGAGATCTTAAGGGAGGTGGCGAGCAGTTCTTC. Translating it yields CATSRDLKGGGEQFF. Based on the CDR3 plus reference TRBV15 and TRBJ2-1, the full variable domain is DAMVIQNPRYQVTQFGKPVTLSCSQTLNHNVMYWYQQKSSQAPKLLFHYYDKDFNNEADTPDNFQSRRPNTSFCFLDIRSPGLGDTAMYLCATSRDLKGGGEQFFGPGTRLTVL.

The V call is TRBV5-1, the J call TRBJ1-4; D is uncertain. Germline lookup yields CDR1 SGHRS and CDR2 YFSETQ. V lost 0 bases to trimming and J lost 5 bases, with 5 bases between them. This CDR3 is 13 amino acids long. CDR3 in amino acids: CASSLGVNEKLFF. DNA for the CDR3: TGCGCCAGCAGCTTGGGAGTAAATGAAAAACTGTTTTTT.

The rearrangement uses TRBV20-1 and TRBJ1-2; no reliable D call. Looked up from germline, CDR1 is DFQATT and CDR2 is SNEGSKA (reference sequence). The CDR3 covers 13 residues. The V end was cut by 6 bases, the J end by 1 base, with 12 bases between. CDR3 nucleotide sequence: TGCAGTGCACGACCCGGGTTTAACTATGGCTACACCTTC. Protein sequence: CSARPGFNYGYTF.

The chain combines TRBV7-2 with TRBJ2-7; 11 positions agree with TRBD1. The V gene's germline CDR1 is SGHTA and CDR2 FQGNSA. Germline trimming cut 2 bases from V and 4 bases from J; bases unmatched to any gene: 4. The CDR3 extends over 15 amino acids. CDR3 protein: CASSLWDRGKYEQYF. The CDR3, as DNA: TGTGCCAGCAGCTTATGGGACAGGGGGAAATACGAGCAGTACTTC.

This rearrangement joins TRBV12-5 to TRBJ2-3, with a possible D match to TRBD2 (5 bases). The V end was cut by 2 bases, the J end by 1 base, with 19 bases between. Germline V CDR1 and CDR2: LGHNT, FRNRAP. This CDR3 spans 18 amino acids. The CDR3 spells CASGLMWRFGSGTDTQYF. CDR3 nucleotides: TGTGCTAGTGGTTTGATGTGGAGGTTCGGTTCGGGCACAGATACGCAGTATTTT.

V and J are TRBV4-3 and TRBJ2-5, with no clear D. Germline V CDR1 and CDR2: LGHNA, YSLEER. The CDR3 runs to 14 residues. Trimming left V 1 base short and J 11 bases short, with 17 bases between. In DNA, the CDR3 is TGCGCCAGCAGCCAAGTATACACCTACAATGAGCAGTACTTC. This codes for CASSQVYTYNEQYF.

The chain is built from TRBV7-2 and TRBJ2-4, with 11 bases lining up with TRBD2. Trimming removed 3 bases from V and 6 bases from J; junction bases left unmatched: 7. Germline V gene data show CDR1 as SGHTA and CDR2 as FQGNSA. The CDR3 totals 16 residues. The CDR3 loop reads CASSFSTSGSRNIQYF. In DNA, the CDR3 is TGTGCCAGCAGCTTTTCAACTAGCGGGAGCAGAAACATTCAGTACTTC. Looking up the rest from reference TRBV7-2 and TRBJ2-4 gives the full variable domain: GAGVSQSPSNKVTEKGKDVELRCDPISGHTALYWYRQSLGQGLEFLIYFQGNSAPDKSGLPSDRFSAERTGGSVSTLTIQRTQQEDSAVYLCASSFSTSGSRNIQYFGAGTRLSVL.

The chain is built from TRBV7-9 and TRBJ2-7; D remains unclear. Germline values: CDR1 SEHNR, CDR2 FQNEAQ (reference sequence). The CDR3 spans 13 residues. Trimming removed 4 bases from V and 0 bases from J, with 7 bases in between. The CDR3 protein is CASSSQDSYEQYF. For the CDR3, the DNA is TGTGCCAGCAGCTCCCAGGACTCCTACGAGCAGTACTTC.

This clonotype turned up a few times. The gene calls are TRBV5-6 and TRBJ1-6, with TRBD1 matching 8 bases. This CDR3 spans 17 amino acids. Germline-derived CDR1 and CDR2 are SGHDT and YYEEEE. The V gene end was trimmed by 4 bases and the J gene end by 3 bases; junction bases not matched to a gene: 9. The CDR3 nucleotides are TGTGCCAGCAGCCCCGGGACAGGAGAACGCTATAATTCACCCCTCCACTTT. Amino acid sequence: CASSPGTGERYNSPLHF.

The table lists this clonotype with a few counts. This rearrangement joins TRBV7-9 to TRBJ2-7; the D is unclear. Germline-derived CDR1 and CDR2 are SEHNR and FQNEAQ (reference sequence). The CDR3 is 17 amino acids. V was trimmed by 0 bases and J by 2 bases, leaving 17 bases between them. CDR3 in DNA: TGTGCCAGCAGCTTAGCAGGTAGCCCTCCAGGCCCCTACGAGCAGTACTTC. It specifies CASSLAGSPPGPYEQYF.

The chain carries TRBV20-1 and TRBJ1-1; TRBD1 matches at 7 bases. This CDR3 is built from 11 residues. Unmatched junction bases numbered 1, after V lost 1 base and J lost 8 bases. Germline V lookup: CDR1 DFQATT, CDR2 SNEGSKA (reference sequence). The CDR3 spells CSARGGQEAFF. In DNA, the CDR3 is TGCAGTGCTAGAGGGGGACAGGAAGCTTTCTTT.

The chain employs TRBV4-1 and TRBJ1-2; no clear D gene. CDR3 length: 13 residues. The germline gives CDR1 MGHRA, CDR2 YSYEKL. Trimming took off 0 bases at V and 8 bases at J, with 10 bases between the two ends. CDR3 loop: CASSQDHADGYTF. The CDR3 DNA reads as TGCGCCAGCAGCCAAGACCACGCTGACGGCTACACCTTC.

This chain links TRBV7-2 with TRBJ2-5; 7 bases are shared with TRBD1. Judging by the DNA end, TRBJ2-7 fits better; the J call may be wrong. CDR1 and CDR2 from the germline V gene are SGHTA and FQGNSA. The CDR3 has 16 amino acids. The CDR3 reads CASSEQGYWSEYEQYF. The CDR3 nucleotides are TGTGCCAGCAGCGAACAGGGGTATTGGTCAGAGTACGAGCAGTACTTC.